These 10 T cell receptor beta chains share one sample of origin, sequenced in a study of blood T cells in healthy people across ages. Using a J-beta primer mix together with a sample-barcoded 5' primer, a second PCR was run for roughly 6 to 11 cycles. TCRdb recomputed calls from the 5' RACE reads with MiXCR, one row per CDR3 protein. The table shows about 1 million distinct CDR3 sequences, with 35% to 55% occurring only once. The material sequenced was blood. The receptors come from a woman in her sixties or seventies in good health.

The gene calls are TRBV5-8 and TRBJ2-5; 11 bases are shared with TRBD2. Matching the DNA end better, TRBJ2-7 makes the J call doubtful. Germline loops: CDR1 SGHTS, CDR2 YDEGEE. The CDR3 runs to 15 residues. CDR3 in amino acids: CASSLPSGRWNEQYF. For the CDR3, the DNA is TGTGCCAGCAGCTTGCCTAGCGGGAGGTGGAACGAGCAGTACTTC.

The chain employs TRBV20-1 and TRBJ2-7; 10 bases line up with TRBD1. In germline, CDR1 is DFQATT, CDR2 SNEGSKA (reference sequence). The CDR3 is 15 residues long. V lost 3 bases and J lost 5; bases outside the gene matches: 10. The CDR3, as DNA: TGCAGTGCTAGGGTACCTCGACAGGGGGCCAACGAGCAGTACTTC. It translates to CSARVPRQGANEQYF.

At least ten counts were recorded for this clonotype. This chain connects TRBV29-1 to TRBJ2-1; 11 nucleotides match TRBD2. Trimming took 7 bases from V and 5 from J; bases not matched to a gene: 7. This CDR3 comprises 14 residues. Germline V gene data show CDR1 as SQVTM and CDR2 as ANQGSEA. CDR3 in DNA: TGCAGCGCAGAGGGACTAGCGGCGAACAATGAGCAGTTCTTC. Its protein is CSAEGLAANNEQFF.

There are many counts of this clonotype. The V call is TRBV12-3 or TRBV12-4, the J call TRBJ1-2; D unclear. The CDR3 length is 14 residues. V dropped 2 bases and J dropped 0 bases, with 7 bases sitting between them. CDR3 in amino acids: CASSLSGPNYGYTF. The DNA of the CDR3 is TGTGCCAGCAGTTTATCCGGGCCTAACTATGGCTACACCTTC.

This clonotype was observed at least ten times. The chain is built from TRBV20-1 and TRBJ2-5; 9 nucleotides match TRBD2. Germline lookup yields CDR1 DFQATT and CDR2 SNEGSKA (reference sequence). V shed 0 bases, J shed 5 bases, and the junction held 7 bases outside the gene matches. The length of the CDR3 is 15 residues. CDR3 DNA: TGCAGTGCTAGAGATGGAACTAGCGGGTGGGAGACCCAGTACTTC. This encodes CSARDGTSGWETQYF.

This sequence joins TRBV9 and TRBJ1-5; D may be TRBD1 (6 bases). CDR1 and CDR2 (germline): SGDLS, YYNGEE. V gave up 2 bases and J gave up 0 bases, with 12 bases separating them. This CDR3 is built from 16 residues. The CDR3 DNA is TGTGCCAGCAGCGTTGGGGACATTTATAGCAATCAGCCCCAGCATTTT. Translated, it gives CASSVGDIYSNQPQHF.

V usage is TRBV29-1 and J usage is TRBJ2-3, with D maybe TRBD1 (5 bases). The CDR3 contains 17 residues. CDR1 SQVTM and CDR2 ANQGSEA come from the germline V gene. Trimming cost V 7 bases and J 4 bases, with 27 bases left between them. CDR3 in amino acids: CSAFGVLVGPSSDTQYF. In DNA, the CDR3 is TGCAGCGCTTTTGGCGTCTTGGTGGGGCCGTCGTCAGATACGCAGTATTTT.

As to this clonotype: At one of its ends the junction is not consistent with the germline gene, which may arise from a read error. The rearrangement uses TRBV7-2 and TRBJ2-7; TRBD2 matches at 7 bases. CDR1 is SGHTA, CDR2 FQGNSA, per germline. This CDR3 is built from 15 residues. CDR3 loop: CASGLAGSMPAEQYF. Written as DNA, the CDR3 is TGTGCCAGCGGCTTAGCGGGCTCCATGCCTGCCGAGCAGTACTTC.

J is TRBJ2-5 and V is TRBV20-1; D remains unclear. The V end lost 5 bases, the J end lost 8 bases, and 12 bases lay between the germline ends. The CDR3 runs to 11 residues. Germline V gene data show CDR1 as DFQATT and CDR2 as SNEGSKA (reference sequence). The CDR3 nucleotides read TGCAGTGCTCCCGCGGTCGAAACCCAGTACTTC. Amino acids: CSAPAVETQYF.

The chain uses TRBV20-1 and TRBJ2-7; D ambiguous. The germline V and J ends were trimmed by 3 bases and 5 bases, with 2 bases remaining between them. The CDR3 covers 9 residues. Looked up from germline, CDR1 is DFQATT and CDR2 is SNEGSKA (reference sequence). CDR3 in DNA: TGCAGTGCTAGTGACGAGCAGTACTTC. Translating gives CSASDEQYF.